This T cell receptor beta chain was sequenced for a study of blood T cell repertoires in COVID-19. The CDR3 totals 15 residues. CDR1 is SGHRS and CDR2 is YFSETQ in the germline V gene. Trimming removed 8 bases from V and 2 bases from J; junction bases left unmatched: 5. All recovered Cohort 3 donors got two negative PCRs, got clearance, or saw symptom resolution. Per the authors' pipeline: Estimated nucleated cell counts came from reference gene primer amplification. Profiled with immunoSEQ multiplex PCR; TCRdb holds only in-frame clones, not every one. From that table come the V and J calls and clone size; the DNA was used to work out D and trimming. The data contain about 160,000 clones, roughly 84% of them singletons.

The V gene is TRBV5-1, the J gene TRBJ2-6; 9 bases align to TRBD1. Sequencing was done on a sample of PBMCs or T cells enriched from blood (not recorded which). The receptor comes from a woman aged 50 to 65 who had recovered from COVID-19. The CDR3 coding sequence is TGCGCCAGTACGACAGGGGGAACTGGGGCCAACGTCCTGACTTTC. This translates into CASTTGGTGANVLTF.